A selection of T cell receptor beta chains follows, all from one sample in a study of spatial heterogeneity in lung cancer. TCRdb re-called the 5' RACE reads through MiXCR, storing one row per CDR3 protein. The sample lists about 85,000 distinct CDR3 sequences, more than 15% seen once, with roughly 6% in the top ten. The input for sequencing was PBMCs, taken at surgery. The receptors were gathered from a male donor with early-stage non-small cell lung cancer. The CDR3 runs from the conserved cysteine through the conserved F or W. D genes are given only for firm matches. Rows may omit the clone size; those that give it use once, few, many or a size class.

D gene	V gene	J gene	clone size	CDR3 protein	CDR3 DNA
NA	TRBV5-1	TRBJ1-4	NA	CASSRVGQSGEKLFF	TGCGCCAGCAGCAGAGTCGGACAATCGGGTGAAAAACTGTTTTTT
NA	TRBV13	TRBJ1-2	NA	CASSPRFWGNSFNYGYTF	TGTGCCAGCAGCCCCCGGTTTTGGGGGAACTCGTTTAACTATGGCTACACCTTC
NA	TRBV6-6	TRBJ2-7	many	CASSYSLGEIYEQYF	TGTGCCAGCAGTTACTCGTTAGGGGAAATATACGAGCAGTACTTC
NA	TRBV7-9	TRBJ2-5	many	CASSARGGQETQYF	TGTGCCAGCAGCGCACGGGGTGGCCAAGAGACCCAGTACTTC
TRBD1	TRBV24-1	TRBJ2-2	NA	CATSDPGQGFGELFF	TGTGCCACCAGTGACCCGGGACAGGGGTTCGGGGAGCTGTTTTTT
NA	TRBV7-2	TRBJ1-1	few	CASSPKDGGAFF	TGTGCCAGCAGCCCGAAGGACGGCGGAGCTTTCTTT
NA	TRBV10-3	TRBJ2-1	few	CAISLEGGEQFF	TGTGCCATCAGCCTGGAGGGCGGGGAGCAGTTCTTC
TRBD2	TRBV19	TRBJ2-3	NA	CASSQTSGSPDTQYF	TGTGCCAGTAGCCAGACTAGCGGGAGCCCCGATACGCAGTATTTT
TRBD1	TRBV24-1	TRBJ2-2	few	CATSVHRGRGTGELFF	TGTGCCACCAGTGTACACAGGGGAAGGGGCACCGGGGAGCTGTTTTTT
NA	TRBV30	TRBJ2-3	NA	CAWSVLTDTQYF	TGTGCCTGGAGTGTACTCACAGATACGCAGTATTTT
TRBD1	TRBV5-1	TRBJ1-4	NA	CASTQGGQGFEKLFF	TGCGCCAGCACCCAGGGGGGACAGGGATTCGAAAAACTGTTTTTT
NA	TRBV28	TRBJ1-1	few	CASRTIDTEAFF	TGTGCCAGCAGGACGATCGACACTGAAGCTTTCTTT
NA	TRBV7-9	TRBJ2-1	NA	CASSTRGNEQFF	TGTGCCAGCAGCACCCGCGGCAATGAGCAGTTCTTC
TRBD1	TRBV28	TRBJ2-2	NA	CASSSYRGPGELFF	TGTGCCAGCAGTTCCTACAGGGGGCCCGGGGAGCTGTTTTTT
NA	TRBV5-1	TRBJ2-1	NA	CASSGEEYNEQFF	TGCGCCAGCAGCGGAGAGGAGTACAATGAGCAGTTCTTC
TRBD2	TRBV5-1	TRBJ2-7	NA	CASSLTSGGALEQYF	TGCGCCAGCAGCTTAACTAGCGGGGGGGCCCTCGAGCAGTACTTC
NA	TRBV25-1	TRBJ2-1	NA	CASSAALTGFDNEQFF	TGTGCCAGCAGTGCCGCCCTGACAGGATTCGACAATGAGCAGTTCTTC
NA	TRBV7-6	TRBJ2-5	once	CASSLGGLGVETQYF	TGTGCCAGCAGCTTAGGGGGGCTCGGAGTGGAGACCCAGTACTTC
TRBD2	TRBV4-3	TRBJ2-1	NA	CASSHALAGCGNEQFF	TGCGCCAGCAGCCATGCACTAGCGGGGTGTGGTAATGAGCAGTTCTTC
NA	TRBV24-1	TRBJ2-7	NA	CATSDRYEQYF	TGTGCCACCAGTGATAGGTACGAGCAGTACTTC
TRBD1	TRBV7-8	TRBJ2-5	NA	CASSSPPGQGTETQYF	TGTGCCAGCAGCTCCCCCCCGGGACAGGGAACGGAGACCCAGTACTTC
TRBD1	TRBV19	TRBJ1-3	NA	CASSDGQGRAGNTIYF	TGTGCCAGTAGTGACGGACAGGGAAGAGCTGGAAACACCATATATTTT
TRBD1	TRBV7-8	TRBJ2-1	few	CASSLDKYPPGQGPYNEQFF	TGTGCCAGCAGCTTAGACAAATATCCACCGGGACAGGGGCCCTACAATGAGCAGTTCTTC
NA	TRBV27	TRBJ1-1	NA	CASSPRPGNTEAFF	TGTGCCAGCAGTCCTAGGCCGGGGAACACTGAAGCTTTCTTT
TRBD1	TRBV6-5	TRBJ2-5	few	CASSYSSRTGRETQYF	TGTGCCAGCAGTTACTCGAGTCGGACAGGGAGAGAGACCCAGTACTTC
TRBD1	TRBV6-2/TRBV6-3	TRBJ1-1	many	CASSYLGQGTGTEAFF	TGTGCCAGCAGTTACCTAGGACAGGGGACGGGCACTGAAGCTTTCTTT
NA	TRBV18	TRBJ1-1	few	CASSPGESTEAFF	TGTGCCAGCTCACCGGGGGAAAGCACTGAAGCTTTCTTT
NA	TRBV6-1	TRBJ2-7	NA	CASSGPDRSYSYEQYF	TGTGCCAGCAGTGGACCGGACCGTTCCTACTCCTACGAGCAGTACTTC
TRBD2	TRBV10-3	TRBJ2-7	NA	CAISESRLAGGLEQYF	TGTGCCATCAGTGAGTCCAGACTAGCGGGAGGACTCGAGCAGTACTTC